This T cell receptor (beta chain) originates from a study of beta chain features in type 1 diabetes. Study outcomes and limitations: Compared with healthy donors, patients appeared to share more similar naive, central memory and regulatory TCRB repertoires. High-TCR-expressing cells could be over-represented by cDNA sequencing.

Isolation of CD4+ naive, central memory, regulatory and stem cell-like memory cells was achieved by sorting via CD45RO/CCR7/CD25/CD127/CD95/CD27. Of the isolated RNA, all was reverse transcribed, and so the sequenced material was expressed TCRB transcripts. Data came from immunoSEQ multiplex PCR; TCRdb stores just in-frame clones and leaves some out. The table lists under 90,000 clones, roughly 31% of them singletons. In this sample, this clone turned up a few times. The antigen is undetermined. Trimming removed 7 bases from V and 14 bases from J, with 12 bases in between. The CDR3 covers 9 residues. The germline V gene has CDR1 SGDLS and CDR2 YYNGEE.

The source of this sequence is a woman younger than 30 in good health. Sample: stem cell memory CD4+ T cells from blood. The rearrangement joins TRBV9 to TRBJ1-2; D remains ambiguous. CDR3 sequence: CASRAGGTF. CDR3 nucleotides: TGTGCCAGCCGCGCAGGTGGTACCTTC.